The next 15 T cell receptor beta chains were all read from a single sample in a study of T cell changes during pregnancy in multiple sclerosis. TCRdb's table, derived via immunoSEQ multiplex PCR, lists solely in-frame clones and lacks some. The sample lists more than 35,000 clones, 92% seen once, with approximately 0.81% in the top ten. Sequenced material: CD4+ T cells from peripheral blood mononuclear cells, taken in the third trimester of pregnancy. These receptors all come from a female donor with multiple sclerosis, enrolled in a pregnancy study.

The V and J genes are TRBV30 and TRBJ1-5, with 7 positions matching TRBD1. Germline trimming cut 2 bases from V and 3 bases from J; bases unmatched to any gene: 13. The CDR3 is 17 amino acids. CDR1 GTSNPN and CDR2 SVGIG come from the germline V gene (reference sequence). In nucleotides, the CDR3 is TGTGCCTGGAGTAATTACGCTCCGGGACAGCACAATCAGCCCCAGCATTTT. Translating it yields CAWSNYAPGQHNQPQHF.

V usage is TRBV11-2 and J usage is TRBJ2-7, with D possibly TRBD2 on 6 matching bases. The CDR3 has 15 amino acids. The V end lost 3 bases, the J end lost 0 bases, and 12 bases lay between the germline ends. CDR1 SGHAT and CDR2 FQNNGV come from the germline V gene. The CDR3 protein is CASSLLAQSSYEQYF. CDR3 nucleotide sequence: TGTGCCAGCAGCTTGCTAGCGCAGAGCTCCTACGAGCAGTACTTC. The whole variable domain, remainder taken from reference TRBV11-2 and TRBJ2-7, is EAGVAQSPRYKIIEKRQSVAFWCNPISGHATLYWYQQILGQGPKLLIQFQNNGVVDDSQLPKDRFSAERLKGVDSTLKIQPAKLEDSAVYLCASSLLAQSSYEQYFGPGTRLTVT.

The rearrangement uses TRBV6-5 and TRBJ2-1; 7 bases fit TRBD2. Germline assignment: CDR1 MNHEY and CDR2 SVGAGI. V shed 6 bases, J shed 9 bases, and the junction held 2 bases outside the gene matches. The CDR3 contains 11 residues. CDR3 protein: CASSGRSEQFF. CDR3 bases: TGTGCCAGCAGCGGGAGGAGTGAGCAGTTCTTC.

The CDR3 region has the DNA TGTGCCAGCAGGGGACAGGGGGAACCTGGGGCCAACGTCCTGACTTTC. This gives the protein CASRGQGEPGANVLTF. The V gene is TRBV28, the J gene TRBJ2-6, with 11 nucleotides matching TRBD1. From germline, CDR1 is MDHEN and CDR2 SYDVKM. After removal of 6 bases from V and 2 bases from J, the junction contained 3 bases not matched to a gene. The CDR3 has 16 amino acids.

This chain connects TRBV5-1 to TRBJ2-7; 9 nucleotides agree with TRBD1. This CDR3 spans 14 amino acids. Losses at the gene ends were 3 bases for V and 2 bases for J; bases not matched to a gene: 3. Germline values: CDR1 SGHRS, CDR2 YFSETQ. The CDR3 nucleotides read TGCGCCAGCAGCTCGACAGGGGGTCCCTACGAGCAGTACTTC. As protein: CASSSTGGPYEQYF.

The chain joins TRBV5-6 to TRBJ2-7; 7 positions match TRBD1. This CDR3 comprises 15 residues. Germline V CDR1 and CDR2: SGHDT, YYEEEE. The V and J ends lost 4 bases and 4 bases, in that order; junction bases with no gene match: 11. CDR3 amino acids: CASSQPGTDNYEQYF. The CDR3 DNA reads TGTGCCAGCAGCCAACCCGGGACAGACAATTACGAGCAGTACTTC.

This clone was recorded once. The genes are TRBV18 and TRBJ2-6, with D possibly matching TRBD2 (6 bases). V was cut by 2 bases and J by 0 bases, with 14 bases left in between. The CDR3 extends over 18 amino acids. Germline-derived CDR1 and CDR2 are KGHSH and LQKENI. This CDR3 is CASSPSDWGVSGANVLTF. The CDR3 DNA is TGTGCCAGCTCACCAAGTGACTGGGGGGTCTCTGGGGCCAACGTCCTGACTTTC.

The CDR3 sequence: CASSFLPGANYGYTF. CDR3 DNA: TGCGCCAGCAGCTTCCTCCCAGGGGCCAACTATGGCTACACCTTC. The V gene is TRBV5-1, the J gene TRBJ1-2, with D possibly matching TRBD1 (6 bases). V lost 2 bases and J 2 bases, leaving 13 bases between the germline ends. CDR1 and CDR2 from the germline V gene are SGHRS and YFSETQ. The CDR3 has 15 residues.

In DNA form, the CDR3 reads TGTGCCAGCAGCCTTCGACTAGCGGGAGTCGGAGATACGCAGTATTTT. This encodes CASSLRLAGVGDTQYF. The V and J genes are TRBV14 and TRBJ2-3; 12 positions match TRBD2. Germline CDR1 reads SGHDN; CDR2 reads FVKESK. The J segment lost 5 bases and the V segment lost 4 bases, leaving 7 bases of the junction unmatched. This CDR3 has 16 amino acids.

The chain uses TRBV30 and TRBJ1-1; D possibly corresponds to TRBD1 (5 bases). The CDR3 covers 13 residues. V lost 2 bases, J lost 1 base, and 8 bases lay in between. The germline V gene encodes CDR1 GTSNPN and CDR2 SVGIG (reference sequence). In DNA, the CDR3 is TGTGCCTGGAGTCAGGGCCAGAACACTGAAGCTTTCTTT. Translation gives CAWSQGQNTEAFF.

The CDR3 sequence: CASSLGESGGRRRAYNEQFF. CDR3 nucleotide sequence: TGCGCCAGCAGCCTTGGTGAGTCGGGAGGCCGACGACGAGCCTACAATGAGCAGTTCTTC. The V and J genes are TRBV4-1 and TRBJ2-1, with TRBD2 matching 7 bases. After removal of 4 bases from V and 2 bases from J, the junction contained 20 bases not matched to a gene. The germline V gene encodes CDR1 MGHRA and CDR2 YSYEKL. The CDR3 has 20 residues.

The rearrangement links TRBV7-3 to TRBJ2-1; 14 bases fit TRBD2. Germline V gene sequence: CDR1 SGHTA, CDR2 FQGTGA. V gave up 5 bases and J gave up 8 bases; unmatched junction bases: 8. CDR3 length equals 16 residues. The CDR3 coding sequence is TGTGCCAGCAGCCGAAGACTAGCGGGAGGGGGGGATGAGCAGTTCTTC. This sequence encodes CASSRRLAGGGDEQFF.

This clone was seen just once. The chain employs TRBV29-1 and TRBJ2-7, with 14 bases matching TRBD2. V gave up 4 bases and J gave up 4 bases; unmatched junction bases: 3. Germline V gene sequence: CDR1 SQVTM, CDR2 ANQGSEA. This CDR3 spans 14 amino acids. CDR3 amino acids: CSVVTSGRGYEQYF. Written as DNA, the CDR3 is TGCAGCGTTGTGACTAGCGGGAGGGGGTACGAGCAGTACTTC.

The gene calls are TRBV7-5 and TRBJ2-2; the DNA was not compared with TRBD2, the D call given in the table. TRBV7-5 is flagged as a pseudogene. CDR3 length: 17 residues. The CDR3 DNA is TGTGCCAGAAGCTTAGAAGAGGGAGCGAGGAGAACCGGGGAGCTGTTTTTT. Protein: CARSLEEGARRTGELFF.

The CDR3 protein is CASSAPKGLAGVGSYNEQFF. The CDR3 coding sequence is TGTGCCAGCAGTGCCCCGAAGGGACTAGCGGGAGTCGGCTCCTACAATGAGCAGTTCTTC. The chain joins TRBV2 to TRBJ2-1; 14 positions match TRBD2. J was trimmed by 0 bases and V by 4 bases; bases with no gene match: 11. The CDR3 runs 20 residues. CDR1 SNHLY and CDR2 FYNNEI come from the germline V gene.